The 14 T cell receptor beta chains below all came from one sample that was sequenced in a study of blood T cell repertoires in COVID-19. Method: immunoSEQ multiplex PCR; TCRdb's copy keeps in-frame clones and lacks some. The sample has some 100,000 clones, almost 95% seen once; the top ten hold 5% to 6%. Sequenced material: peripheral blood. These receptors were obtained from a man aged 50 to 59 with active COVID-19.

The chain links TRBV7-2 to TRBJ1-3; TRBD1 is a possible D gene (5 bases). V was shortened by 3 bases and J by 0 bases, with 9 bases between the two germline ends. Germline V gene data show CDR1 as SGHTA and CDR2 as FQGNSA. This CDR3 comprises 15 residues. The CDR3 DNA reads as TGTGCCAGCAGCTTCCGGGACTCCTCTGGAAACACCATATATTTT. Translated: CASSFRDSSGNTIYF.

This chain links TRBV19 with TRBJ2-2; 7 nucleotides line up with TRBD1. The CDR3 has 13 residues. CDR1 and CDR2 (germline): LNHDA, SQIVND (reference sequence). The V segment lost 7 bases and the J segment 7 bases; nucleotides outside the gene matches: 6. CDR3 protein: CASMGQGVGELFF. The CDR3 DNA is TGTGCCAGTATGGGCCAGGGGGTCGGGGAGCTGTTTTTT.

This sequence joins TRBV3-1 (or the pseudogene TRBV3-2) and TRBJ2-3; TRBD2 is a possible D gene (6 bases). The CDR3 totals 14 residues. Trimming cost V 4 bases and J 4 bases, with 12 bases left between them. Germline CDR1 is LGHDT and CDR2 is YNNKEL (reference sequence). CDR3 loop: CASSPPGDPDTQYF. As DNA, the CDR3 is TGTGCCAGCAGCCCACCGGGGGACCCAGATACGCAGTATTTT.

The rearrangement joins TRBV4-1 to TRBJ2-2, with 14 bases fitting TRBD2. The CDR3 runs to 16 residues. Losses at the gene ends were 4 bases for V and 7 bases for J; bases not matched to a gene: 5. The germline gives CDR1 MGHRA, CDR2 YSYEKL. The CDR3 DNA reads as TGCGCCAGCAGCCGGGGACTAGCGGGAGCGGGCGGGGAGCTGTTTTTT. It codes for CASSRGLAGAGGELFF.

The CDR3 DNA reads as TGCGCCAGCAGCTTGACGACAGGGGTAGGACAGCCCCAGCATTTT. Its translation: CASSLTTGVGQPQHF. The V and J genes are TRBV5-1 and TRBJ1-5, with 8 nucleotides matching TRBD1. V dropped 1 base and J dropped 7; count of bases not matched to a gene: 7. Per the germline V gene, CDR1 is SGHRS and CDR2 is YFSETQ. The CDR3 runs 15 residues.

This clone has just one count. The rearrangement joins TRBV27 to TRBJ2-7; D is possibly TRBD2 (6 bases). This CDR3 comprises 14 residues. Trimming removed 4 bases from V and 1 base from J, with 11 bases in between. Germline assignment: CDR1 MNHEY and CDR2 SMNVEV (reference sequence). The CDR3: CASSSGTWSYEQYF. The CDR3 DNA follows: TGTGCCAGCAGTTCCGGGACTTGGTCCTACGAGCAGTACTTC.

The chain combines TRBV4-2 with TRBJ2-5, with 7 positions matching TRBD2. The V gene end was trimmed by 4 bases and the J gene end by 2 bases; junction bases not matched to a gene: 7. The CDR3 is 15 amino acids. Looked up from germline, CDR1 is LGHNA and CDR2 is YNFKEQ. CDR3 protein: CASSPSRGSQETQYF. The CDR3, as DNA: TGTGCCAGCAGCCCTTCGCGGGGGTCACAAGAGACCCAGTACTTC.

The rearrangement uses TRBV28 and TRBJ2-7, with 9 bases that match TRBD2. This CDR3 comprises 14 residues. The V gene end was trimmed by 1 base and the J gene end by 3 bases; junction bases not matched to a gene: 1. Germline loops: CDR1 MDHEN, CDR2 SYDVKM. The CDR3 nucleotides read TGTGCCAGCAGTTTATTAGCGGGAGTCTACGAGCAGTACTTC. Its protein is CASSLLAGVYEQYF. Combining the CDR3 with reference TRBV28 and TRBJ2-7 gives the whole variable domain DVKVTQSSRYLVKRTGEKVFLECVQDMDHENMFWYRQDPGLGLRLIYFSYDVKMKEKGDIPEGYSVSREKKERFSLILESASTNQTSMYLCASSLLAGVYEQYFGPGTRLTVT.

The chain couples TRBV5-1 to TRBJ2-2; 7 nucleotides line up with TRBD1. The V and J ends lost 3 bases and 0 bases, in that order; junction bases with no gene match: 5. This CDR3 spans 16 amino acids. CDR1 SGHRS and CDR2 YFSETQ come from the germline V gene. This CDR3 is CASSSGQISNTGELFF. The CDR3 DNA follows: TGCGCCAGCAGCTCGGGACAGATTTCGAACACCGGGGAGCTGTTTTTT. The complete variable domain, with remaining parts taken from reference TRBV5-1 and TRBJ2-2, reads KAGVTQTPRYLIKTRGQQVTLSCSPISGHRSVSWYQQTPGQGLQFLFEYFSETQRNKGNFPGRFSGRQFSNSRSEMNVSTLELGDSALYLCASSSGQISNTGELFFGEGSRLTVL.

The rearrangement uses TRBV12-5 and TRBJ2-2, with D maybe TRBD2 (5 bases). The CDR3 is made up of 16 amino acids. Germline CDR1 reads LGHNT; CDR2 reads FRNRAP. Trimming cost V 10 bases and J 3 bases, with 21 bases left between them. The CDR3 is CANSYEGIVDTGELFF. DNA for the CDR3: TGTGCTAACTCCTACGAGGGAATAGTGGACACCGGGGAGCTGTTTTTT. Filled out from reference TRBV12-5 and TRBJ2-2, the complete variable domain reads DARVTQTPRHKVTEMGQEVTMRCQPILGHNTVFWYRQTMMQGLELLAYFRNRAPLDDSGMPKDRFSAEMPDATLATLKIQPSEPRDSAVYFCANSYEGIVDTGELFFGEGSRLTVL.

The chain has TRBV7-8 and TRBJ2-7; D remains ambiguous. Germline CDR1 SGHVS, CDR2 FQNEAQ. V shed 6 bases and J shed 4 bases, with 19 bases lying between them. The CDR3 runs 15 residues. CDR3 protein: CASRRTALSSYEQYF. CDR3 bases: TGTGCCAGCAGACGTACAGCATTGTCGTCTTACGAGCAGTACTTC.

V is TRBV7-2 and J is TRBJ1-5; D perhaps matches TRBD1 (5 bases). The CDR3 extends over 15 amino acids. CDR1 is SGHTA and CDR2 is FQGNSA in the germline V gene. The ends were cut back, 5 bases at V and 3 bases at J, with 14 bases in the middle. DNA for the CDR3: TGTGCCAGCAGCCCGCGCGGGGGTTTCAATCAGCCCCAGCATTTT. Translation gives CASSPRGGFNQPQHF.

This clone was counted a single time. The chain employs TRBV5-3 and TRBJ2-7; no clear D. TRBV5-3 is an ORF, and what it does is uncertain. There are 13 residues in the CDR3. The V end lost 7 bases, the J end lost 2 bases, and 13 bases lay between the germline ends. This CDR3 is CARGALRAYEQYF. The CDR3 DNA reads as TGTGCCAGAGGTGCGCTACGGGCCTACGAGCAGTACTTC.

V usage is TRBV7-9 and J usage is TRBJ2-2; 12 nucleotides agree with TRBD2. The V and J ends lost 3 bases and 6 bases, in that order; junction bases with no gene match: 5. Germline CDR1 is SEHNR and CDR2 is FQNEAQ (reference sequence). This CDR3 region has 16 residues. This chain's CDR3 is CASSFLTSGRPGELFF. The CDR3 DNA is TGTGCCAGCAGCTTTTTGACTAGCGGGAGACCCGGGGAGCTGTTTTTT.